These T cell receptor beta chains were read from a single sample in a study of blood T cell repertoires in COVID-19. TCRdb's table, derived via immunoSEQ multiplex PCR, lists solely in-frame clones and lacks some. The profile shows about 470,000 clones, 75% to 90% of them singletons. The sample comprised PBMCs or T cells enriched from blood (not recorded which). All receptors derive from a woman between 18 and 29 years old who had recovered from COVID-19. The CDR3 runs from the conserved cysteine through the conserved F or W. The D gene is left open where the match is weak. The size entry is marked missing in some rows and otherwise reads once, few, many or a size class.

.	TRBV7-9	TRBD1	TRBJ2-7	CASSSDGQGDEQYF	TGTGCCAGCAGCTCAGATGGACAGGGGGACGAGCAGTACTTC
once	TRBV3-1/TRBV3-2	.	TRBJ2-1	CASSRAQGWGNEQFF	TGTGCCAGCAGCCGGGCACAGGGATGGGGTAATGAGCAGTTCTTC
.	TRBV5-1	TRBD1	TRBJ2-3	CASSPWDRLTDTQYF	TGCGCCAGCAGCCCCTGGGACAGACTCACAGATACGCAGTATTTT
.	TRBV2	TRBD2	TRBJ2-7	CASSGLAGGYEQYF	TGTGCCAGCAGCGGACTAGCGGGGGGGTACGAGCAGTACTTC
.	TRBV5-4	.	TRBJ2-7	CASSQRLGGAEQYF	TGTGCCAGCAGCCAACGCCTGGGTGGGGCGGAGCAGTACTTC
.	TRBV27	.	TRBJ1-5	CASSSPPGGNQPQHF	TGTGCCAGCAGTTCTCCCCCGGGGGGCAATCAGCCCCAGCATTTT
.	TRBV3-1/TRBV3-2	TRBD1	TRBJ1-2	CASSLIGQGSYGYTF	TGTGCCAGCAGCCTGATCGGACAGGGGAGCTATGGCTACACCTTC
.	TRBV4-1	TRBD1	TRBJ2-2	CASSHYMKGARGGELFF	TGCGCCAGCAGCCATTATATGAAGGGGGCGCGAGGCGGGGAGCTGTTTTTT
.	TRBV7-3	.	TRBJ1-2	CASSLIGEGGYTF	TGTGCCAGCAGCTTAATAGGGGAGGGCGGCTACACCTTC
.	TRBV24-1	.	TRBJ2-2	CATSDPRAPNTGELFF	TGTGCCACCAGTGACCCTCGAGCCCCGAACACCGGGGAGCTGTTTTTT
.	TRBV5-1	TRBD1	TRBJ2-5	CASRSTGGPVETQYF	TGCGCCAGCCGAAGTACAGGGGGTCCGGTGGAGACCCAGTACTTC
.	TRBV6-5	TRBD2	TRBJ2-3	CASSYSRGGSTDTQYF	TGTGCCAGCAGTTACTCCCGCGGGGGTAGCACAGATACGCAGTATTTT
.	TRBV11-3	.	TRBJ2-1	CASRSEQFF	TGTGCCAGCCGGAGTGAGCAGTTCTTC
.	TRBV5-4	.	TRBJ1-3	CASSPGSSGNTIYF	TGTGCCAGCAGCCCTGGGAGCTCTGGAAACACCATATATTTT
.	TRBV2	TRBD2	TRBJ2-5	CASSPTSGEETQYF	TGTGCCAGCAGTCCGACTAGCGGGGAAGAGACCCAGTACTTC
.	TRBV5-1	.	TRBJ2-2	CASLLAAGTANTGELFF	TGCGCCAGCCTCCTCGCCGCGGGGACAGCGAACACCGGGGAGCTGTTTTTT
once	TRBV5-7	.	TRBJ1-2	CASSLVGRGNYGYTF	TGTGCCAGCAGTCTTGTAGGGAGGGGGAACTATGGCTACACCTTC
.	TRBV19	TRBD1	TRBJ1-1	CASSINTGVGDTEAFF	TGTGCCAGTAGTATAAACACAGGGGTAGGGGACACTGAAGCTTTCTTT
.	TRBV19	TRBD1	TRBJ2-1	CASSPLDRDDEQFF	TGTGCCAGTAGCCCACTTGACAGGGACGATGAGCAGTTCTTC
.	TRBV5-1	.	TRBJ2-5	CASSLAVRQETQYF	TGCGCCAGCAGCTTGGCCGTGAGACAAGAGACCCAGTACTTC
.	TRBV6-5	.	TRBJ2-1	CASSREVRGNEQFF	TGTGCCAGCAGTCGTGAGGTCCGAGGGAATGAGCAGTTCTTC
.	TRBV5-4	TRBD1	TRBJ1-1	CASSLGGQGYYEAFF	TGTGCCAGCAGCTTGGGAGGACAGGGTTATTATGAAGCTTTCTTT
.	TRBV27	TRBD2	TRBJ2-1	CASSFGGSYNEQFF	TGTGCCAGCAGTTTCGGGGGGAGTTACAATGAGCAGTTCTTC
.	TRBV24-1	TRBD2	TRBJ2-3	CATSDSGLAGDLDTQYF	TGTGCCACCAGTGACTCTGGACTAGCGGGTGATTTAGATACGCAGTATTTT
few	TRBV7-2	.	TRBJ2-2	CASSLGGGPNTGELFF	TGTGCCAGCAGCTTAGGTGGGGGCCCGAACACCGGGGAGCTGTTTTTT
.	TRBV4-1	TRBD1	TRBJ2-2	CASSLQTGVRANTGELFF	TGCGCCAGCAGCCTCCAAACAGGGGTCCGCGCGAACACCGGGGAGCTGTTTTTT
.	TRBV28	.	TRBJ2-3	CASSGPTGGTDTQYF	TGTGCCAGCAGTGGACCGACAGGCGGCACAGATACGCAGTATTTT
.	TRBV5-1	TRBD1	TRBJ1-2	CASSWGQGWDGYTF	TGCGCCAGCAGCTGGGGACAGGGATGGGATGGCTACACCTTC
.	TRBV2	.	TRBJ2-3	CASRIFGRDTQYF	TGTGCCAGCAGGATTTTCGGGAGAGATACGCAGTATTTT
.	TRBV27	.	TRBJ1-6	CASSRREGSTPLHF	TGTGCCAGCAGTCGACGGGAGGGGTCTACGCCCCTCCACTTT
.	TRBV4-1	TRBD1	TRBJ2-5	CASSQGVDRAGETQYF	TGCGCCAGCAGCCAAGGAGTGGACAGGGCAGGGGAGACCCAGTACTTC
.	TRBV7-2	.	TRBJ1-4	CASSLDLDEKLFF	TGTGCCAGCAGCTTAGATCTTGATGAAAAACTGTTTTTT
.	TRBV6-2/TRBV6-3	TRBD2	TRBJ2-5	CASSSILRASGQETQYF	TGTGCCAGCAGCTCTATTCTACGGGCTAGCGGTCAAGAGACCCAGTACTTC
few	TRBV10-3	TRBD1	TRBJ1-6	CAIGQGLWDSPLHF	TGTGCCATTGGACAGGGTCTTTGGGATTCACCCCTCCACTTT
.	TRBV3-1/TRBV3-2	.	TRBJ2-3	CASSQEGNELDTQYF	TGTGCCAGCAGCCAAGAGGGCAACGAGCTAGATACGCAGTATTTT
.	TRBV7-2	TRBD1	TRBJ2-7	CASSSRGLYEQYF	TGTGCCAGCAGCTCGAGGGGGCTCTACGAGCAGTACTTC
.	TRBV5-1	.	TRBJ2-1	CASSFGVSNEQFF	TGCGCCAGCAGCTTCGGGGTCTCTAATGAGCAGTTCTTC
.	TRBV3-1/TRBV3-2	TRBD2	TRBJ2-5	CASSPRTSPETQYF	TGTGCCAGCAGCCCGAGGACTAGCCCCGAGACCCAGTACTTC
.	TRBV7-9	.	TRBJ1-4	CASSFHGSEKLFF	TGTGCCAGCAGCTTCCACGGTAGTGAAAAACTGTTTTTT
.	TRBV5-1	.	TRBJ1-2	CASSLQGPPYGYTF	TGCGCCAGCAGCTTGCAGGGTCCCCCTTATGGCTACACCTTC
.	TRBV2	TRBD1	TRBJ1-5	CASRWDRGWDQPQHF	TGTGCCAGCAGATGGGACAGGGGATGGGATCAGCCCCAGCATTTT
.	TRBV9	TRBD1	TRBJ1-2	CASSAQTGQHYGYTF	TGTGCCAGCAGCGCGCAGACGGGACAGCACTATGGCTACACCTTC
.	TRBV5-1	TRBD1	TRBJ2-6	CASSPGTGATSGANVLTF	TGCGCCAGCAGCCCCGGGACAGGGGCCACCTCTGGGGCCAACGTCCTGACTTTC
.	TRBV4-1	TRBD1	TRBJ1-1	CASSHPGTGWRNTEAFF	TGCGCCAGCAGCCACCCCGGGACAGGGTGGAGGAACACTGAAGCTTTCTTT
.	TRBV21-1	.	TRBJ1-2	CASSRDGDLNYGYTF	TGTGCCAGCAGCCGCGACGGGGATTTGAACTATGGCTACACCTTC